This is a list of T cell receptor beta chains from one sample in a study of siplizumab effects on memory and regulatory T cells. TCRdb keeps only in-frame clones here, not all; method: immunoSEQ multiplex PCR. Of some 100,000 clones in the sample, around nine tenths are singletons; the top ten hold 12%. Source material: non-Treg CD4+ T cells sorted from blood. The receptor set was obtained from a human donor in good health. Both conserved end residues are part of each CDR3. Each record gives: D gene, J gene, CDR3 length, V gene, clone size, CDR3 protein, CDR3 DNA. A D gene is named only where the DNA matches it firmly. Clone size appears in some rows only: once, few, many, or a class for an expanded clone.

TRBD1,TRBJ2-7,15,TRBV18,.,CASSPTRGLSYEQYF,TGTGCCAGCTCACCAACCAGGGGGCTTTCCTACGAGCAGTACTTC
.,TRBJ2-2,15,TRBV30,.,CAWSQGGEDTGELFF,TGTGCCTGGAGTCAGGGGGGAGAGGACACCGGGGAGCTGTTTTTT
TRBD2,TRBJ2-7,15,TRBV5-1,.,CASSLERGNSYEQYF,TGCGCCAGCAGCTTGGAGCGGGGAAACTCCTACGAGCAGTACTTC
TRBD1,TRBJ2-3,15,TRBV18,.,CASSPTGASTDTQYF,TGTGCCAGCTCGCCGACAGGGGCCAGCACAGATACGCAGTATTTT
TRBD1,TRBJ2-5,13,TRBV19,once,CASTPTGAETQYF,TGTGCCAGTACCCCGACAGGGGCAGAGACCCAGTACTTC
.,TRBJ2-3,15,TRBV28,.,CASSLAPSRADTQYF,TGTGCCAGCAGTTTAGCCCCAAGTCGGGCAGATACGCAGTATTTT
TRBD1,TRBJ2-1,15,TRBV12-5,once,CASGSYQGVSNEQFF,TGTGCTAGTGGTTCCTATCAGGGGGTATCCAATGAGCAGTTCTTC
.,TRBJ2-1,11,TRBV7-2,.,CASGLYNEQFF,TGTGCCAGTGGACTATACAATGAGCAGTTCTTC
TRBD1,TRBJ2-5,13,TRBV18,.,CASSPDRGGTQYF,TGTGCCAGCTCACCGGACAGGGGGGGGACCCAGTACTTC
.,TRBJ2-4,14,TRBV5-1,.,CASSFTGSQNIQYF,TGCGCCAGCAGCTTTACAGGGTCCCAAAACATTCAGTACTTC
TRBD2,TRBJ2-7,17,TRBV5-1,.,CASSHRTSGSESYEQYF,TGCGCCAGCAGCCACCGGACTAGCGGGAGCGAATCCTACGAGCAGTACTTC
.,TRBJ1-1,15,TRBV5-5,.,CASSPHLDTYTEAFF,TGTGCCAGCAGTCCCCACCTGGACACATACACTGAAGCTTTCTTT
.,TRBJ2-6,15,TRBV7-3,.,CASSRTGSGANVLTF,TGTGCCAGCAGCCGAACAGGATCTGGGGCCAACGTCCTGACTTTC
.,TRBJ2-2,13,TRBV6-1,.,CASSALRTGELFF,TGTGCCAGCAGTGCGTTGCGGACCGGGGAGCTGTTTTTT
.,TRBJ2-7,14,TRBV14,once,CASSQDWDNYEQYF,TGTGCCAGCAGCCAAGATTGGGACAACTACGAGCAGTACTTC
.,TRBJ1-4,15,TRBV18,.,CASSPNGPTNEKLFF,TGTGCCAGCTCACCGAACGGGCCAACTAATGAAAAACTGTTTTTT
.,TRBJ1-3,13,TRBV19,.,CASTKALGNTIYF,TGTGCCAGTACAAAGGCATTAGGAAACACCATATATTTT
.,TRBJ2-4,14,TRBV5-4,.,CASSATGTLNIQYF,TGTGCCAGCAGCGCAACCGGGACCTTAAACATTCAGTACTTC
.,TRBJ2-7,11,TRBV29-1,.,CSVEEAREQYF,TGCAGCGTTGAAGAGGCTCGCGAGCAGTACTTC
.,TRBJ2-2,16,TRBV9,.,CASSVGTTGNTGELFF,TGTGCCAGCAGCGTGGGGACAACTGGTAACACCGGGGAGCTGTTTTTT
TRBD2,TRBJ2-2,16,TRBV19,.,CASSTRTSGNIGELFF,TGTGCCAGTAGTACCCGGACTAGCGGGAATATCGGGGAGCTGTTTTTT
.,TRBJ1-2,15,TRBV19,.,CASSIQFAGEFGYTF,TGTGCCAGTAGTATTCAATTTGCAGGGGAGTTCGGCTACACCTTC
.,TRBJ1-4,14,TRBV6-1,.,CASSENWASEKLFF,TGTGCCAGCAGTGAAAATTGGGCTAGTGAAAAACTGTTTTTT
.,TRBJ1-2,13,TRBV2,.,CASSENRDYGYTF,TGTGCCAGCAGTGAGAACCGCGACTATGGCTACACCTTC
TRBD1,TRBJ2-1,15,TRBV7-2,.,CASSLGNRGISEQFF,TGTGCCAGCAGCTTAGGAAACAGGGGAATTAGTGAGCAGTTCTTC
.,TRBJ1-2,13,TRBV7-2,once,CATSPGTTKGYTF,TGTGCCACCTCCCCAGGGACAACTAAGGGCTACACCTTC
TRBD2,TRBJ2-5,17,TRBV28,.,CASSLRLAGGSQETQYF,TGTGCCAGCAGTTTAAGGCTAGCGGGAGGCTCTCAAGAGACCCAGTACTTC
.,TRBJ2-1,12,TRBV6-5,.,CASFSSYNEQFF,TGTGCCAGTTTCTCATCCTACAATGAGCAGTTCTTC
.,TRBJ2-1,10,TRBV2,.,CASRDNEQFF,TGTGCCAGCAGGGACAATGAGCAGTTCTTC
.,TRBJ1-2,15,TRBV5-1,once,CASSLAGRANYGYTF,TGCGCCAGCAGCTTGGCCGGCAGGGCCAACTATGGCTACACCTTC
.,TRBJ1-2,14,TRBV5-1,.,CASSYTGPRGGYTF,TGCGCCAGCAGCTACACAGGACCCAGGGGTGGCTACACCTTC
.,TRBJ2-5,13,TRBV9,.,CASSRSGVETQYF,TGTGCCAGCAGCCGATCGGGAGTGGAGACCCAGTACTTC
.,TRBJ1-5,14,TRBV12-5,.,CASGLASGAGAQHF,TGTGCTAGTGGTTTGGCTTCGGGGGCAGGGGCCCAGCATTTT
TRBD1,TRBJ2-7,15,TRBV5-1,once,CASSLVQGGSGEQYF,TGCGCCAGCAGCTTGGTACAGGGGGGAAGCGGCGAGCAGTACTTC
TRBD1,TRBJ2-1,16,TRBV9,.,CASSEQTGTGYNEQFF,TGTGCCAGCAGCGAACAGACCGGGACAGGCTACAATGAGCAGTTCTTC
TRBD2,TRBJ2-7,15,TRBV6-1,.,CASSDLSSGGYEQYF,TGTGCCAGCAGTGATTTGTCTAGCGGTGGCTACGAGCAGTACTTC
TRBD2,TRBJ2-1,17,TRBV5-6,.,CASSLNTGTRRGNEQFF,TGTGCCAGCAGCTTGAACACCGGGACTAGAAGAGGGAATGAGCAGTTCTTC
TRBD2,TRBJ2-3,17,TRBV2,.,CASSDGLAGASTDTQYF,TGTGCCAGCAGTGACGGCCTAGCGGGAGCCAGCACAGATACGCAGTATTTT
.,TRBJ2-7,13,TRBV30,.,CAWSVGETYEQYF,TGTGCCTGGAGTGTGGGGGAGACCTACGAGCAGTACTTC
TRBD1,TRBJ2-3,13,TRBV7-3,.,CASSSGQGITQYF,TGTGCCAGCAGCTCGGGACAGGGAATAACGCAGTATTTT
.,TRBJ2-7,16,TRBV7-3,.,CASSPQGGSSSYEQYF,TGTGCCAGCAGCCCCCAGGGCGGGTCCAGCTCCTACGAGCAGTACTTC
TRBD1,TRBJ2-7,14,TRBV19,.,CASTKGQGAREQYF,TGTGCCAGTACCAAAGGGCAGGGGGCGCGAGAGCAGTACTTC
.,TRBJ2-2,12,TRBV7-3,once,CASSLFSGELFF,TGTGCCAGCAGCCTATTCAGCGGGGAGCTGTTTTTT
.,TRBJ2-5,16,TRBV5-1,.,CASSLELGRWQETQYF,TGCGCCAGCAGCTTGGAATTGGGGCGGTGGCAAGAGACCCAGTACTTC
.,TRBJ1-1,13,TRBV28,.,CASSLGGNTEAFF,TGTGCCAGCAGTTTGGGGGGGAACACTGAAGCTTTCTTT